This T cell receptor beta chain was documented in a study of OX40 agonist ivuxolimab in advanced cancers. The study, taken as a whole, reports: The CD4+ and CD8+ T cells in the blood had expanded clonally by week 6 at 0.1 to 3.0 mg/kg.

As to this clone: Its antigen is as yet unknown.

Trimming cost V 4 bases and J 0 bases, with 15 bases left between them. The CDR3 consists of 16 residues. Germline loops: CDR1 MNHNY, CDR2 SVGAGI (reference sequence). Sequenced by immunoSEQ multiplex PCR; TCRdb stores in-frame clones only, minus some. The sample has over 55,000 clones, about 81% seen once; the top ten hold around 5%. This receptor was obtained from an adult with an advanced solid tumor such as melanoma, head and neck, liver or kidney cancer. The gene calls are TRBV6-6 and TRBJ1-1; D is possibly TRBD1 (6 bases). The sequencing here drew on CD4+ or CD8+ T cells sorted from blood, taken in a trial of the OX40 agonist ivuxolimab. CDR3 protein: CASSSPGTNMNTEAFF. For the CDR3, the DNA is TGTGCCAGCAGTTCGCCGGGGACAAACATGAACACTGAAGCTTTCTTT.